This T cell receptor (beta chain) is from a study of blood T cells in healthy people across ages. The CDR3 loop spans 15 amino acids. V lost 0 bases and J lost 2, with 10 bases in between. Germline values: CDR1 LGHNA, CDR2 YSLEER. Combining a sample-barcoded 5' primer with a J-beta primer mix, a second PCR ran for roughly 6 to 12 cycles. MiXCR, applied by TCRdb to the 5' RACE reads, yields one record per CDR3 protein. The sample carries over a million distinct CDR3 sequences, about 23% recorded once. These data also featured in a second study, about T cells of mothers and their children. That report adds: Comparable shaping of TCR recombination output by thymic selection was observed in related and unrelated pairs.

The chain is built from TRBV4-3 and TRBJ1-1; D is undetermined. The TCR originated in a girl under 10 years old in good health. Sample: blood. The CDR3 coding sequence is TGCGCCAGCAGCCAAGATAGGCAGCAAAACACTGAAGCTTTCTTT. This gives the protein CASSQDRQQNTEAFF.